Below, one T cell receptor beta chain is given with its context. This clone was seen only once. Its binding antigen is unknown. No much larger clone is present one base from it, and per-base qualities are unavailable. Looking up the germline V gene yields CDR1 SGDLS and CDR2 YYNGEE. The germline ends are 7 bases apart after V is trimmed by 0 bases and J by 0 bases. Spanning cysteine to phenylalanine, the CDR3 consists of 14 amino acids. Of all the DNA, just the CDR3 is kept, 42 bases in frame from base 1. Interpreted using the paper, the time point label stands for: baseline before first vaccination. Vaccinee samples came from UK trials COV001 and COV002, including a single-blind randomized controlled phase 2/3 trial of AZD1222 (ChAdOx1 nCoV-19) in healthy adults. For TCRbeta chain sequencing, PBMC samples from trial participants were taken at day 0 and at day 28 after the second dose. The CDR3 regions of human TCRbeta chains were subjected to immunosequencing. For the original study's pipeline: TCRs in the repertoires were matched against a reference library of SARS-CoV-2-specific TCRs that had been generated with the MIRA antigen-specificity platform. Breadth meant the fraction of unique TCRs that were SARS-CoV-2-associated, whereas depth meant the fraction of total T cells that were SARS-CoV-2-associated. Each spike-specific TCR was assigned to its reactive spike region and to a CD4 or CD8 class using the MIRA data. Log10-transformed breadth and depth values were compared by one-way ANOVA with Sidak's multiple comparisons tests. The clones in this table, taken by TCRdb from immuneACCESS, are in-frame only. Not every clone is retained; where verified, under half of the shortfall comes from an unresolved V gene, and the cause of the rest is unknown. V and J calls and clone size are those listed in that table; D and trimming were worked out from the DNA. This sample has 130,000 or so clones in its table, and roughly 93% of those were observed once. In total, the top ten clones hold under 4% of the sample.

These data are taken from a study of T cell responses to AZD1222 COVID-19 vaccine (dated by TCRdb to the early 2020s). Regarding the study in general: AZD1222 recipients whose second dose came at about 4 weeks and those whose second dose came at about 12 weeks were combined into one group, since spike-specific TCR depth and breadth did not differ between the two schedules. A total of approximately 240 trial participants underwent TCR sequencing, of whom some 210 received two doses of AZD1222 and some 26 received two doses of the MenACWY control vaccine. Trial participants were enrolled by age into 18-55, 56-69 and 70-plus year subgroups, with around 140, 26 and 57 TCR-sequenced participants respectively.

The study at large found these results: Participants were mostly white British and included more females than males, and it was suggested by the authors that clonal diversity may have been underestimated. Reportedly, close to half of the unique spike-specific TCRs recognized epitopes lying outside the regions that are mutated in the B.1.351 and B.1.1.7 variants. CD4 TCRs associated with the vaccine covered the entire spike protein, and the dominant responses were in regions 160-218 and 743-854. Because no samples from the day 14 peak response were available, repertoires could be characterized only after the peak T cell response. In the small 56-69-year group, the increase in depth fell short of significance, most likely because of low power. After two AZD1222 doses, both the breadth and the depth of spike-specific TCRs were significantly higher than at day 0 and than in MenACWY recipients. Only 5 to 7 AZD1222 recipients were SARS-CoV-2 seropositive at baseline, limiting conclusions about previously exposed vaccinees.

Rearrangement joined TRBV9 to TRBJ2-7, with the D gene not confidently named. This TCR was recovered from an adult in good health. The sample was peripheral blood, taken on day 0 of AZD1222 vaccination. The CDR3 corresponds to CASSVGVSSYEQYF. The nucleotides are TGTGCCAGCAGCGTAGGGGTCAGCTCCTACGAGCAGTACTTC.